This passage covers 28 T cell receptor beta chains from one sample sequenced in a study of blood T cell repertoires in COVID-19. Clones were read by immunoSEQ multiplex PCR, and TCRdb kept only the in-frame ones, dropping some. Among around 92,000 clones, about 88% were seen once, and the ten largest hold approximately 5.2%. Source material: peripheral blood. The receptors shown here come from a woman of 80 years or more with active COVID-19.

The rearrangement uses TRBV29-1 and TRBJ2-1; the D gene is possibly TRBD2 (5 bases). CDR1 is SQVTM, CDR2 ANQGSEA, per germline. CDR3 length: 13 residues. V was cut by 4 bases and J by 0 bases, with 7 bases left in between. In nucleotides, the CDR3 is TGCAGCGTTGCACGGGACTCCTACAATGAGCAGTTCTTC. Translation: CSVARDSYNEQFF.

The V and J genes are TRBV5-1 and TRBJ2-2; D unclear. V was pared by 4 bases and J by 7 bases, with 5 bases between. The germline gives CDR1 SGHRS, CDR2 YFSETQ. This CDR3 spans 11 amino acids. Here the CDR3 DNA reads TGCGCCAGCAGCGAGATCGGGGAGCTGTTTTTT. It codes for CASSEIGELFF.

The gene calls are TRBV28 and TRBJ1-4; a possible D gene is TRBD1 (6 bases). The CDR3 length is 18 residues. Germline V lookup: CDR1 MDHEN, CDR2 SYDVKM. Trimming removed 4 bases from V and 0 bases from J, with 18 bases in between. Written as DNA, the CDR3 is TGTGCCAGCAGTTCCCCTTCGGGACATAGAACAACTAATGAAAAACTGTTTTTT. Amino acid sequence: CASSSPSGHRTTNEKLFF. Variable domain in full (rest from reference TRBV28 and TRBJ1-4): DVKVTQSSRYLVKRTGEKVFLECVQDMDHENMFWYRQDPGLGLRLIYFSYDVKMKEKGDIPEGYSVSREKKERFSLILESASTNQTSMYLCASSSPSGHRTTNEKLFFGSGTQLSVL.

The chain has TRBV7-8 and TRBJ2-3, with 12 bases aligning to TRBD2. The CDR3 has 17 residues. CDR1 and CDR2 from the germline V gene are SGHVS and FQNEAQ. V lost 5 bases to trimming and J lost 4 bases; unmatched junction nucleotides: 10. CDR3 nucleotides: TGTGCCAGCAGCAACAAACTAGCGGGAGGATTCCCAGATACGCAGTATTTT. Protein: CASSNKLAGGFPDTQYF.

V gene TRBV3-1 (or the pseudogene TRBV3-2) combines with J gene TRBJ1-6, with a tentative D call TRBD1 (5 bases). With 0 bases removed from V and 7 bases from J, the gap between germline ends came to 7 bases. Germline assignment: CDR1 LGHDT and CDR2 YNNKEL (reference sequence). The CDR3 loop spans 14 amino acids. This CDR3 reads CASSQDRANSPLHF. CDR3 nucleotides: TGTGCCAGCAGCCAAGACAGGGCGAATTCACCCCTCCACTTT.

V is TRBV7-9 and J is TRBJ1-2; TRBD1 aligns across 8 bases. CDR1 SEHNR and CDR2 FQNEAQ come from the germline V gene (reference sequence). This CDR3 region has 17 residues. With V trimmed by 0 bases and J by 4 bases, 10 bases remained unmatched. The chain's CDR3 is CASSLARQGRNGYGYTF. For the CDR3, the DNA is TGTGCCAGCAGCTTAGCCCGACAGGGGAGGAACGGCTATGGCTACACCTTC.

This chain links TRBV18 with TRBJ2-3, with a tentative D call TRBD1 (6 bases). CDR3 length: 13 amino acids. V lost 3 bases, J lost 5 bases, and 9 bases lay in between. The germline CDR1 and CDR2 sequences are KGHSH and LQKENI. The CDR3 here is CASSPPGVDTQYF. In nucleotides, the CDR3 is TGTGCCAGCTCACCGCCAGGGGTAGATACGCAGTATTTT.

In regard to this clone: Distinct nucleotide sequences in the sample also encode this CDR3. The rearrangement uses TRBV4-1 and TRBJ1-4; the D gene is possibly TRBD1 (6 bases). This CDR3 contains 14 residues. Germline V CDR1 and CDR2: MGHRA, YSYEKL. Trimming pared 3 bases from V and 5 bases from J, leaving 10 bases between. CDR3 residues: CASSQGQGNEKLFF. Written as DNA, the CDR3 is TGCGCCAGCAGCCAGGGACAAGGAAATGAAAAACTGTTTTTT.

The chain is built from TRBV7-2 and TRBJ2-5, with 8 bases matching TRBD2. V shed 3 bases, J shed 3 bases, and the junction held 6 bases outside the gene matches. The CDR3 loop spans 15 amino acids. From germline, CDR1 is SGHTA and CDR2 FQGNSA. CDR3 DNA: TGTGCCAGCAGCTTGGGGACTAGTTTGGAAGAGACCCAGTACTTC. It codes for CASSLGTSLEETQYF.

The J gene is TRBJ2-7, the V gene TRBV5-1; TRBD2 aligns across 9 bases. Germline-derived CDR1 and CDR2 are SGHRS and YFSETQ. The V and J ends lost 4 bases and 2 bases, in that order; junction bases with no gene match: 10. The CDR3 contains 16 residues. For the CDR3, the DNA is TGCGCCAGCAGCATAGGGCCGGGACTAGCACCCTACGAGCAGTACTTC. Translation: CASSIGPGLAPYEQYF.

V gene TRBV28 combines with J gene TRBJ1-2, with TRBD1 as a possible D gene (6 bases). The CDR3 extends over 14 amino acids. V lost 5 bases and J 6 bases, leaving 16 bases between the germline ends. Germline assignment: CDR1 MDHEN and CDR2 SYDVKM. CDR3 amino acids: CASSGHPGVHGYTF. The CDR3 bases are TGTGCCAGCAGTGGGCACCCAGGGGTCCATGGCTACACCTTC.

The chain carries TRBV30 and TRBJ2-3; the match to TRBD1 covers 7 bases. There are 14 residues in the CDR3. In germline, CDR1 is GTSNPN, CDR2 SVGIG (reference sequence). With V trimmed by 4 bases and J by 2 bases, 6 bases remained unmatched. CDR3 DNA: TGTGCCTGGAATAGGGGGCCGGACACAGATACGCAGTATTTT. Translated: CAWNRGPDTDTQYF.

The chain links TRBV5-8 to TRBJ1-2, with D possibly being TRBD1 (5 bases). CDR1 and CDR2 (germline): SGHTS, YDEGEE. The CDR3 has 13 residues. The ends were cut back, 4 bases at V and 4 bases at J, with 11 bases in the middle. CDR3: CASSPGHIYGYTF. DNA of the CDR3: TGTGCCAGCAGCCCAGGACATATCTATGGCTACACCTTC.

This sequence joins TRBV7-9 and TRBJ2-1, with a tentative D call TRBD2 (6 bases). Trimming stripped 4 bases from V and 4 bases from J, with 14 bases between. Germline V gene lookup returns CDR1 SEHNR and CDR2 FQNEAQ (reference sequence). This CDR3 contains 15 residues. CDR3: CASSSRNRGYNEQFF. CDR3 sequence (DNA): TGTGCCAGCAGCTCTCGCAACCGGGGGTACAATGAGCAGTTCTTC.

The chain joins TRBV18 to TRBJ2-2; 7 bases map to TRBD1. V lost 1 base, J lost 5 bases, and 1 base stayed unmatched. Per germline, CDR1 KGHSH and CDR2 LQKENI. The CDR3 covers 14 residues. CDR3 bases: TGTGCCAGCTCACCACAGGGGGCTACCGGGGAGCTGTTTTTT. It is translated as CASSPQGATGELFF.

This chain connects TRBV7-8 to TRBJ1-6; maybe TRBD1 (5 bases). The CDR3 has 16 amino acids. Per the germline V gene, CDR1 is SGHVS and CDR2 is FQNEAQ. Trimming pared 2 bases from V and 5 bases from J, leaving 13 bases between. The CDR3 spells CASSLSGILDNSPLHF. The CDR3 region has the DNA TGTGCCAGCAGCTTATCAGGGATTTTGGATAATTCACCCCTCCACTTT.

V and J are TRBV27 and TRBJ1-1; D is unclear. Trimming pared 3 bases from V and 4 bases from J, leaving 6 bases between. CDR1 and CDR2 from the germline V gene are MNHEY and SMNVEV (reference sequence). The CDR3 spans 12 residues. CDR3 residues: CASSFVRTEAFF. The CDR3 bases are TGTGCCAGCAGTTTTGTCCGCACTGAAGCTTTCTTT.

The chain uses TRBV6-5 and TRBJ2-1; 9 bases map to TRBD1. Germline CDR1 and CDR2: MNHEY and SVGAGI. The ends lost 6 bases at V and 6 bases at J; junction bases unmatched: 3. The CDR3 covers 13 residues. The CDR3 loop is CASSRTGVNEQFF. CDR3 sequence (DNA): TGTGCCAGCAGCAGGACAGGGGTCAATGAGCAGTTCTTC.

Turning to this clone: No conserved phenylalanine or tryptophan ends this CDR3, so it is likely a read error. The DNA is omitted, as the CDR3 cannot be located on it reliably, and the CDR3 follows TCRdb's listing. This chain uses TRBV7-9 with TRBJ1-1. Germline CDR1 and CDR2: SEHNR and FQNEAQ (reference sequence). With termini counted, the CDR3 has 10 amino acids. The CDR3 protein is CASSNPGRLS.

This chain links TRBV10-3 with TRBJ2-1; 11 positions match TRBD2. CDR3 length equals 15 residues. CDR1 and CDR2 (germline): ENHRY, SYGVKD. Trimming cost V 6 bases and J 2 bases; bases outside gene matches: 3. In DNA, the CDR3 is TGTGCCATCAGGGGACTAGCGGCCCCCTACAATGAGCAGTTCTTC. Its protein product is CAIRGLAAPYNEQFF.

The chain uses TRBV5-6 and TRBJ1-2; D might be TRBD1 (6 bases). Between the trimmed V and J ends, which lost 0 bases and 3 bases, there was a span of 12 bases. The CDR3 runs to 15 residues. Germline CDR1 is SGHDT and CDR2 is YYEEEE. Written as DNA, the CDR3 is TGTGCCAGCAGCTTGGGGCAGGGGTTTGACTATGGCTACACCTTC. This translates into CASSLGQGFDYGYTF. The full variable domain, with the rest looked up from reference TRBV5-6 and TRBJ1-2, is DAGVTQSPTHLIKTRGQQVTLRCSPKSGHDTVSWYQQALGQGPQFIFQYYEEEERQRGNFPDRFSGHQFPNYSSELNVNALLLGDSALYLCASSLGQGFDYGYTFGSGTRLTVV.

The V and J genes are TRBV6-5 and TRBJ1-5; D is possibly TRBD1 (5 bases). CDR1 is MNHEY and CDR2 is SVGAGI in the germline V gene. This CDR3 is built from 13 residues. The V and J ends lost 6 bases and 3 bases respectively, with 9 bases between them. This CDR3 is CASSRGDNQPQHF. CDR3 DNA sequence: TGTGCCAGCAGCCGGGGGGACAATCAGCCCCAGCATTTT.

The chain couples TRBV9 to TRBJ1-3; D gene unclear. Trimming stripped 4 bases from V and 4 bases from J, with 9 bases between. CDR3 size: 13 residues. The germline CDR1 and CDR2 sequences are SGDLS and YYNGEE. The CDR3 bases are TGTGCCAGCAGCAGAGGTACGGGAAACACCATATATTTT. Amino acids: CASSRGTGNTIYF.

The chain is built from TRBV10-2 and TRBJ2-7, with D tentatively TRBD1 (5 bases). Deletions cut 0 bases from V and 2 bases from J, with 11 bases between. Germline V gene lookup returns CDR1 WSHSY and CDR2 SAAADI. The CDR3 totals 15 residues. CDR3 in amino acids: CASSESGDSAYEQYF. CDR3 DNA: TGCGCCAGCAGTGAGTCTGGTGACAGCGCCTACGAGCAGTACTTC.

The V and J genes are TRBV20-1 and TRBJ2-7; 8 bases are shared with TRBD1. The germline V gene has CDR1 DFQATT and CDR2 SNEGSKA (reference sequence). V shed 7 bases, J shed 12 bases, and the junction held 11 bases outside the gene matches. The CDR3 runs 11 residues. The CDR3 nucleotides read TGCAGTGTTAAGGACAGGGAATCCTGGTACTTC. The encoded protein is CSVKDRESWYF.

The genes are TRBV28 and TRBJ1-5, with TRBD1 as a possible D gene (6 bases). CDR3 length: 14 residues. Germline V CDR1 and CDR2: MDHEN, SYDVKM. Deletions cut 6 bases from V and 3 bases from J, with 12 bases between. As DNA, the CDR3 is TGTGCCAGCAGCTGGGGGCAAGTCAATCAGCCCCAGCATTTT. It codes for CASSWGQVNQPQHF. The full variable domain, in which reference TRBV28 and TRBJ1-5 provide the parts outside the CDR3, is DVKVTQSSRYLVKRTGEKVFLECVQDMDHENMFWYRQDPGLGLRLIYFSYDVKMKEKGDIPEGYSVSREKKERFSLILESASTNQTSMYLCASSWGQVNQPQHFGDGTRLSIL.

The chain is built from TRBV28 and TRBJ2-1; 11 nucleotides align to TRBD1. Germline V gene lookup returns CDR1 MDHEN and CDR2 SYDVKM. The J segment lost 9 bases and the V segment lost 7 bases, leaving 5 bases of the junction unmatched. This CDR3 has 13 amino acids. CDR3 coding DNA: TGTGCCAGCACGGACAGGGGGCGGGGTGAGCAGTTCTTC. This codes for CASTDRGRGEQFF.

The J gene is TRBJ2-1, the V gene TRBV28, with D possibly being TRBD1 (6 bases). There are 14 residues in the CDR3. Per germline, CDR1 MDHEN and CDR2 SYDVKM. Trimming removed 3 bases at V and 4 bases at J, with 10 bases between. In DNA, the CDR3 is TGTGCCAGCAGTTTCAGGGGCCGGTACAATGAGCAGTTCTTC. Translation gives CASSFRGRYNEQFF.